What follows are 4 T cell receptor beta chains derived from one specimen sequenced in a study of blood T cell repertoires in COVID-19. TCRdb's table, derived via immunoSEQ multiplex PCR, lists solely in-frame clones and lacks some. The sample lists about 180,000 clones, 82% occurring once. The sequencing input was peripheral blood. These receptors were collected from a woman between 65 and 79 years old with acute or convalescent COVID-19.

This sequence joins TRBV14 and TRBJ1-6; a possible D gene is TRBD1 (6 bases). The CDR3 sequence is 15 residues long. Germline V gene lookup returns CDR1 SGHDN and CDR2 FVKESK. The V gene lost 0 bases and the J gene lost 7 bases, with 10 bases spanning the gap. The CDR3 spells CASSQEQGWNSPLHF. CDR3 nucleotide sequence: TGTGCCAGCAGCCAAGAACAGGGTTGGAATTCACCCCTCCACTTT.

The genes are TRBV27 and TRBJ1-2; 8 bases map to TRBD1. Germline-derived CDR1 and CDR2 are MNHEY and SMNVEV (reference sequence). V lost 3 bases and J lost 4; bases outside the gene matches: 10. CDR3 length: 16 amino acids. The CDR3 sequence: CASSFRDPRGLYGYTF. The CDR3 DNA is TGTGCCAGCAGTTTCCGGGACCCCAGGGGGCTCTATGGCTACACCTTC.

The chain uses TRBV3-1 (or the pseudogene TRBV3-2) and TRBJ2-7; 10 bases line up with TRBD1. V lost 5 bases to trimming and J lost 5 bases; unmatched junction nucleotides: 6. The CDR3 loop spans 14 amino acids. Germline CDR1 and CDR2: LGHDT and YNNKEL (reference sequence). CDR3 sequence: CASSSRDRGNEQYF. CDR3 DNA: TGTGCCAGCAGCTCCCGGGACAGGGGCAACGAGCAGTACTTC.

The genes are TRBV15 and TRBJ1-1; 9 bases match TRBD1. V gave up 5 bases and J gave up 8 bases; unmatched junction bases: 9. The CDR3 extends over 14 amino acids. In germline, CDR1 is LNHNV, CDR2 YYDKDF (reference sequence). CDR3 protein: CATSGRQGVREAFF. Written as DNA, the CDR3 is TGTGCCACCAGCGGCCGACAGGGGGTCCGGGAAGCTTTCTTT.